A selection of T cell receptor beta chains follows, all from one sample in a study of control samples from healthy donors and cancer patients. Sequencing used immunoSEQ multiplex PCR; TCRdb keeps in-frame clones, though not all of them. The table has about 250,000 clones, over 75% seen once. The sequenced sample was PBMCs. Receptor source: a woman aged 55-75 years with lung cancer. CDR3s include the opening cysteine and the closing phenylalanine or tryptophan. The D gene is left open where the match is weak. Expanded clones are given a class, and other clones once, few, many or no size at all.

>NA|TRBJ1-4|TRBV27|once
TGTGCCAGCAGCAGAATGGACAGCGGACATAATGAAAAACTGTTTTTT
CASSRMDSGHNEKLFF
>TRBD1|TRBJ1-5|TRBV7-3|NA
TGTGCCAGCAGCCTGGGACAGAATCAGCCCCAGCATTTT
CASSLGQNQPQHF
>TRBD2|TRBJ2-7|TRBV6-6|few
TGTGCCAGCAGTCATCTAACTTCGGGAGGACGCTCCTACGAGCAGTACTTC
CASSHLTSGGRSYEQYF
>NA|TRBJ1-4|TRBV7-9|NA
TGTGCCAGCAGCCCCGGACTGCCCTTTAATGGGAAACTGTTTTTT
CASSPGLPFNGKLFF
>TRBD2|TRBJ2-3|TRBV24-1|NA
TGTGCCACGGGACTAGGAAACACAGATACGCAGTATTTT
CATGLGNTDTQYF
>TRBD1|TRBJ1-5|TRBV19|many
TGTGCCAGTAGGGCCCGACAGGGTGGCAATCAGCCCCAGCATTTT
CASRARQGGNQPQHF
>TRBD2|TRBJ2-1|TRBV7-3|NA
TGTGCCAGCAGCTTAGGGAGGGTGACCTACAATGAGCAGTTCTTC
CASSLGRVTYNEQFF
>TRBD1|TRBJ2-3|TRBV5-1|NA
TGCGCCAGCAGCTTGGCTGCCAGGGGGACAGATACGCAGTATTTT
CASSLAARGTDTQYF
>NA|TRBJ1-5|TRBV5-6|NA
TGTGCCAGCAGCTTGGGGGGACTAAGCAATCAGCCCCAGCATTTT
CASSLGGLSNQPQHF
>NA|TRBJ2-3|TRBV12-1|NA
TGTGCCAGCAGCTTTGTCTCTAGCGGGTTCACAGATACGCAGTATTTT
CASSFVSSGFTDTQYF
>TRBD2|TRBJ2-1|TRBV10-2|NA
TGCGCCAGCAGCGGGCCCGGAACTAGCGGTTACAATGAGCAGTTCTTC
CASSGPGTSGYNEQFF
>NA|TRBJ2-5|TRBV3-1/TRBV3-2|few
TGTGCCAGCAGCCCGCGGTCGGCCGGGGAGACCCAGTACTTC
CASSPRSAGETQYF
>NA|TRBJ2-3|TRBV27|NA
TGTGCCAGCAGTTTAAACCCCCCTAAGGACAGACCCACAGATACGCAGTATTTT
CASSLNPPKDRPTDTQYF
>NA|TRBJ2-7|TRBV4-2|NA
TGTGCCAGCAGCCAAGACCCGGACAGCTACTCCTACGAGCAGTACTTC
CASSQDPDSYSYEQYF
>TRBD2|TRBJ2-5|TRBV7-9|NA
TGTGCCAGCAGCCTCCCGGGGGGGGAGACCCAGTACTTC
CASSLPGGETQYF
>TRBD2|TRBJ2-3|TRBV7-9|NA
TGTGCCAGCAGCTTATTGCCCGGGGGGGCCGGTCTATCGGATACGCAGTATTTT
CASSLLPGGAGLSDTQYF
>TRBD2|TRBJ2-5|TRBV7-6|few
TGTGCCAGCAGCTCCCCCTTGCGGGGGAAAGAGACCCAGTACTTC
CASSSPLRGKETQYF
>NA|TRBJ2-5|TRBV6-5|once
TGTGCCAGCAACCGGAGGGGTCCCCAAGAGACCCAGTACTTC
CASNRRGPQETQYF
>NA|TRBJ1-6|TRBV16|few
TGTGCCAGCAGCCCCCCCGGAGCCTTAGGATCACCCCTCCACTTT
CASSPPGALGSPLHF
>TRBD2|TRBJ2-6|TRBV7-9|NA
TGTGCCAGCAGCTTAGGGCTAGCGGGAAGCTCTGGGGCCAACGTCCTGACTTTC
CASSLGLAGSSGANVLTF
>TRBD1|TRBJ2-7|TRBV6-1|NA
TGTGCCAGCAGTGAAGTCGGTAGGGGAAGGGGGCTCTACGAGCAGTACTTC
CASSEVGRGRGLYEQYF
>TRBD1|TRBJ1-5|TRBV6-6|NA
TGTGCCAGCAGCCAAAGACAGGGGGCTAAATCTCAGCCCCAGCATTTT
CASSQRQGAKSQPQHF
>TRBD2|TRBJ2-3|TRBV5-1|NA
TGCGCCAGCAGCTTGACTAGCGCAAACACAGATACGCAGTATTTT
CASSLTSANTDTQYF
>TRBD1|TRBJ2-2|TRBV6-6|few
TGTGCCAGCAGACGGACAGGCGCGAACACCGGGGAGCTGTTTTTT
CASRRTGANTGELFF
>TRBD2|TRBJ2-1|TRBV19|NA
TGTGCCAGTAGTAGGGGACTAGCGGGCAATGAGCAGTTCTTC
CASSRGLAGNEQFF
>TRBD1|TRBJ2-7|TRBV5-1|many
TGCGCCAGCAGCTCGACAGGGAACCACGAGCAGTACTTC
CASSSTGNHEQYF
>NA|TRBJ1-3|TRBV27|NA
TGTGCCAGCAGTTTATCACCGGGACTTGGGAACACCATATATTTT
CASSLSPGLGNTIYF
>TRBD2|TRBJ2-1|TRBV24-1|NA
TGTGCCACCAGTGACACTAGCGGGAGCTATGAGCAGTTCTTC
CATSDTSGSYEQFF